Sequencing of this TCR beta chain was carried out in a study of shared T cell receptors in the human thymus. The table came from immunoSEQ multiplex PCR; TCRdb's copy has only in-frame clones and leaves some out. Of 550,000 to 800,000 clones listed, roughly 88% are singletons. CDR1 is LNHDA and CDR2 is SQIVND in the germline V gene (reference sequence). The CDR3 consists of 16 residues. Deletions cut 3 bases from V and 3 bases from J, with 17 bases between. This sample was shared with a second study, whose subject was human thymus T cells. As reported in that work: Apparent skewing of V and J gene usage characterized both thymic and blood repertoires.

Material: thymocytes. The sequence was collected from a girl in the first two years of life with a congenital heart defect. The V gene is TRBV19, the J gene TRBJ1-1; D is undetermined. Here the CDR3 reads CASSIAYSGKDTEAFF. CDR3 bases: TGTGCCAGTAGTATTGCTTACTCGGGAAAGGACACTGAAGCTTTCTTT.